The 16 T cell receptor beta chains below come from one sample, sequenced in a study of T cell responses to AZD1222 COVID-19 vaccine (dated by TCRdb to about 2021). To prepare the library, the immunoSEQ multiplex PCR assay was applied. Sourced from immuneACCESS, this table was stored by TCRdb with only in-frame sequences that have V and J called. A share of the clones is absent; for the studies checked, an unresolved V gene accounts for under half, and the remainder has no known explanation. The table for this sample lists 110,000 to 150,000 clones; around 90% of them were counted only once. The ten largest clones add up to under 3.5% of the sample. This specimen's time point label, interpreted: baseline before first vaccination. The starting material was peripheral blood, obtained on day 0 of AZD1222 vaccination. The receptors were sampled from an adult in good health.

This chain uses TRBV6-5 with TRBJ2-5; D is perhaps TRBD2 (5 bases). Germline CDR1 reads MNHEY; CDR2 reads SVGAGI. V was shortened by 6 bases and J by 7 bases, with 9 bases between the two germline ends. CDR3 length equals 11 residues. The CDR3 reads CASRDGGTQYF. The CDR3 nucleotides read TGTGCCAGCAGGGACGGAGGGACCCAGTACTTC.

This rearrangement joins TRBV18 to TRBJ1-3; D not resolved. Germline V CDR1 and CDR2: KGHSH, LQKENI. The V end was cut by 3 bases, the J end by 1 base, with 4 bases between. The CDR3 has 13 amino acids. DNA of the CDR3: TGTGCCAGCTCACCGGGATCTGGAAACACCATATATTTT. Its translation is CASSPGSGNTIYF.

In DNA form, the CDR3 reads TGTGCCAGCAATCCTAGTTCGGATTTTTCTTGGTTCTTC. Its translation: CASNPSSDFSWFF. The V and J genes are TRBV2 and TRBJ2-1; D is uncertain. CDR3 length: 13 amino acids. Trimming pared 7 bases from V and 15 bases from J, leaving 22 bases between. Looked up from germline, CDR1 is SNHLY and CDR2 is FYNNEI.

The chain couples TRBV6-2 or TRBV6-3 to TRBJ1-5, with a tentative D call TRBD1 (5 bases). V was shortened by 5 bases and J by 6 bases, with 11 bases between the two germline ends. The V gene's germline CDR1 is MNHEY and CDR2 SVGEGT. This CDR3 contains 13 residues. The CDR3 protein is CASSANRGQPQHF. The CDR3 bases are TGTGCCAGCAGTGCGAATAGGGGTCAGCCCCAGCATTTT.

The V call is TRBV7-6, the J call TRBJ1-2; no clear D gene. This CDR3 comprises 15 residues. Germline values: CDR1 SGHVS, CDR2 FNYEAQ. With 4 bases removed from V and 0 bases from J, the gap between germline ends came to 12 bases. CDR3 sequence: CASSSSTRTNYGYTF. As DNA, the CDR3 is TGTGCCAGCAGCTCCTCCACGAGGACTAACTATGGCTACACCTTC.

This CDR3 reads CASSQDQGVTDTQYF. The DNA for the CDR3 is TGCGCCAGCAGCCAAGATCAGGGAGTTACAGATACGCAGTATTTT. The chain uses TRBV4-3 and TRBJ2-3, with D perhaps being TRBD1 or TRBD2 (5 bases each). Trimming stripped 0 bases from V and 3 bases from J, with 10 bases between. Germline V lookup: CDR1 LGHNA, CDR2 YSLEER. The CDR3 totals 15 residues.

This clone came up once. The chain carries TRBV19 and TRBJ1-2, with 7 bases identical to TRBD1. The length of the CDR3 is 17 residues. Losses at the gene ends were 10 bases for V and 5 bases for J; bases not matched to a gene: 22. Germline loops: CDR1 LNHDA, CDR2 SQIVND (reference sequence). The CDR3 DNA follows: TGTGCCACCGCAAACAGGGGTGCGTCCGACCTTCCTTATGGCTACACCTTC. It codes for CATANRGASDLPYGYTF.

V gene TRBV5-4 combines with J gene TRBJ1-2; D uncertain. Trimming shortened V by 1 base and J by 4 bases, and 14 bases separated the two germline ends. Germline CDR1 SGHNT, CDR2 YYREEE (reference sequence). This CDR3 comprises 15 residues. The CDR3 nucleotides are TGTGCCAGCAGCTTGCCTGCGACGGGTCCCTATGGCTACACCTTC. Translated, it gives CASSLPATGPYGYTF.

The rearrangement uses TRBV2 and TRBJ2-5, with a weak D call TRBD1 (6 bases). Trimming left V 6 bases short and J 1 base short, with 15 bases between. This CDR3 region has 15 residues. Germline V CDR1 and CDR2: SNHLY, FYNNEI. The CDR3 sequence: CASSTLGGPQETQYF. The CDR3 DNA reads TGTGCCAGCAGCACGCTAGGGGGACCCCAAGAGACCCAGTACTTC.

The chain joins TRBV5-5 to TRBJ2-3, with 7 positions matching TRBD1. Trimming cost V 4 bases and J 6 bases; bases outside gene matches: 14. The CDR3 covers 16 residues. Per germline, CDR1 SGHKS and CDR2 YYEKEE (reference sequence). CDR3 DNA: TGTGCCAGCAGCAGGATAAAGCAGGGGGTGGCGGATACGCAGTATTTT. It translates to CASSRIKQGVADTQYF. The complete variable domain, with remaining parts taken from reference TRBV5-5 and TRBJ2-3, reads DAGVTQSPTHLIKTRGQQVTLRCSPISGHKSVSWYQQVLGQGPQFIFQYYEKEERGRGNFPDRFSARQFPNYSSELNVNALLLGDSALYLCASSRIKQGVADTQYFGPGTRLTVL.

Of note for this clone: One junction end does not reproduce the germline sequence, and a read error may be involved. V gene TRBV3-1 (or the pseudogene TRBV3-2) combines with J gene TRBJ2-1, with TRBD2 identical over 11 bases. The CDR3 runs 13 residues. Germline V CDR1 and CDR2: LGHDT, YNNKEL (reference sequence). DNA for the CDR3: TGTGCCAGCAGCCCCTTTTCTAGCGGGGGGATACTCTTC. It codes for CASSPFSSGGILF.

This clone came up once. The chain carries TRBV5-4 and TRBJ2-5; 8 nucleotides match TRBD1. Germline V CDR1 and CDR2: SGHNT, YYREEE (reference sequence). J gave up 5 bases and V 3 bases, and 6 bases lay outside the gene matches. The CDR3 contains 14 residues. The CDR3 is CASSSKQGEETQYF. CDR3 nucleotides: TGTGCCAGCAGCTCGAAACAGGGGGAGGAGACCCAGTACTTC.

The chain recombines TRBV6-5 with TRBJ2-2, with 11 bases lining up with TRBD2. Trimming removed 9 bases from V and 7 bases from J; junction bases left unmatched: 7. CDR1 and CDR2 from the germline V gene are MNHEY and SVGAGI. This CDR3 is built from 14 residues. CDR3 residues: CASAYGTSGGELFF. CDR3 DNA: TGTGCCAGTGCTTACGGGACTAGCGGCGGGGAGCTGTTTTTT.

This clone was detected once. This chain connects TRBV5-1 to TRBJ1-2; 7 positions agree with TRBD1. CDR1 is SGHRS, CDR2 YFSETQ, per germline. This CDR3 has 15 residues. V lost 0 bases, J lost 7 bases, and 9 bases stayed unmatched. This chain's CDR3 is CASSLDGQGGGGYTF. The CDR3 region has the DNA TGCGCCAGCAGCTTGGATGGGCAGGGGGGAGGTGGCTACACCTTC. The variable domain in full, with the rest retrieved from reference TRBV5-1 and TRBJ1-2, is KAGVTQTPRYLIKTRGQQVTLSCSPISGHRSVSWYQQTPGQGLQFLFEYFSETQRNKGNFPGRFSGRQFSNSRSEMNVSTLELGDSALYLCASSLDGQGGGGYTFGSGTRLTVV.

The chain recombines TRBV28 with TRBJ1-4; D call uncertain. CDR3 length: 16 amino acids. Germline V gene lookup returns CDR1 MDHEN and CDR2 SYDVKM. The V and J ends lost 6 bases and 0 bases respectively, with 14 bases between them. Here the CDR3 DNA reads TGTGCCAGCAGCCACGGATCGACGCCAACTAATGAAAAACTGTTTTTT. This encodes CASSHGSTPTNEKLFF.

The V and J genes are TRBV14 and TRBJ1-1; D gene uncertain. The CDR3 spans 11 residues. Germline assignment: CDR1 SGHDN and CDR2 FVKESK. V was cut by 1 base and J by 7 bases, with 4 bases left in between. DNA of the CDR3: TGTGCCAGCAGCCAAGGGAATGAAGCTTTCTTT. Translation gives CASSQGNEAFF.